A single sample gave rise to the 5 T cell receptor beta chains below, sequenced in a study of esophageal squamous cell carcinoma under preoperative chemotherapy (dated by TCRdb to 2017 to 2018). The time point label of this sample denotes: before preoperative PTX-NDP chemotherapy. The library was obtained by PCR. Sequencing relied on a HiSeq X Ten. TCRdb redid the processing of the public reads, applying fastp at Q25 and MiXCR, and retained in-frame beta chains. Every entry covers one CDR3 protein and lists the most common genes and DNA from its rows. For this sample there are more than 15,000 distinct CDR3 sequences; more than 45% appear just once. Of the sample, around 28% falls within the top ten clones. This specimen was taken from a patient given preoperative chemotherapy. The receptors were gathered from a human donor with esophageal squamous cell carcinoma. The donor label of this sample is uncertain.

This clonotype turned up a few times. The V and J genes are TRBV7-2 and TRBJ2-1; TRBD2 agrees at 9 bases. The ends lost 3 bases at V and 10 bases at J; junction bases unmatched: 7. Germline values: CDR1 SGHTA, CDR2 FQGNSA. CDR3 length equals 14 residues. Written as DNA, the CDR3 is TGTGCCAGCAGCTTTAGCGGGGGATCCTACGAGCAGTTCTTC. Translation: CASSFSGGSYEQFF.

The sample holds a few counts of this clonotype. The chain links TRBV7-2 to TRBJ2-1; D unresolved. The CDR3 runs 13 residues. V was clipped by 1 base and J by 8 bases, with 9 bases between them. The germline V gene encodes CDR1 SGHTA and CDR2 FQGNSA. The CDR3 sequence is CASSLGWADEQFF. The DNA of the CDR3 is TGTGCCAGCAGCTTAGGCTGGGCAGATGAGCAGTTCTTC. Together with reference TRBV7-2 and TRBJ2-1, the CDR3 gives the full variable domain: GAGVSQSPSNKVTEKGKDVELRCDPISGHTALYWYRQSLGQGLEFLIYFQGNSAPDKSGLPSDRFSAERTGGSVSTLTIQRTQQEDSAVYLCASSLGWADEQFFGPGTRLTVL.

The chain couples TRBV5-4 to TRBJ1-2; D gene ambiguous. The CDR3 covers 13 residues. V was trimmed by 2 bases and J by 8 bases, leaving 13 bases between them. Germline values: CDR1 SGHNT, CDR2 YYREEE (reference sequence). The CDR3 here is CASSFPGPAGYTF. The CDR3 bases are TGTGCCAGCAGCTTTCCGGGTCCGGCCGGCTACACCTTC.

V gene TRBV6-4 combines with J gene TRBJ2-5, with D possibly TRBD2 on 6 matching bases. Germline-derived CDR1 and CDR2 are MRHNA and SNTAGT. The CDR3 is made up of 16 amino acids. Trimming took 4 bases from V and 11 from J, leaving 26 bases between them. In DNA form, the CDR3 reads TGTGCCAGCAGTGCCGACCCCGGGACTGGCCCCAATGAGCAGTACTTC. Translating gives CASSADPGTGPNEQYF.

The chain couples TRBV12-3 or TRBV12-4 to TRBJ2-4; tentative D call: TRBD1 (5 bases). The CDR3 is 15 amino acids. Trimming left V 7 bases short and J 13 bases short, with 26 bases between. CDR3 residues: CASMGRRRATDTQYF. The CDR3 DNA reads TGTGCCAGCATGGGGCGGCGACGAGCCACAGATACGCAGTACTTC.